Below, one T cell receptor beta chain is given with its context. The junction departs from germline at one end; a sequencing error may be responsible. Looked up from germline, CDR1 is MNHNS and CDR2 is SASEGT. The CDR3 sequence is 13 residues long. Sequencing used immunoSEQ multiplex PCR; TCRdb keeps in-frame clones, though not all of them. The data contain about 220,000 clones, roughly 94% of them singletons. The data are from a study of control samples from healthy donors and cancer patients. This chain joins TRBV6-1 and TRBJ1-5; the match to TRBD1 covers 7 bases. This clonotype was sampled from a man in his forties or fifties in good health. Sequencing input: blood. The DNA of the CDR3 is TGTGCCAGCAGGGAAGCAGGGGGAAAGCCCCAGCATTTT. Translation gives CASREAGGKPQHF.